What follows are 2 T cell receptor beta chains derived from one specimen sequenced in a study of shared clonotypes between healthy human individuals. The protocol was immunoSEQ multiplex PCR, while the TCRdb copy is restricted to in-frame clones and leaves out a portion. Among roughly 2.5 million clones listed, 85% to 95% were seen once. The sample taken for sequencing was naive CD4+ T cells sorted from blood. Subset here: CD45RA+ positively selected. These receptors all come from a man aged 18 to 30 in good health.

The J gene is TRBJ2-7, the V gene TRBV10-1; D not certain. The CDR3 extends over 12 amino acids. Germline CDR1 is WNHNN and CDR2 is SYGVQD (reference sequence). The V end was cut by 3 bases, the J end by 2 bases, with 5 bases between. The CDR3 coding sequence is TGCGCCAGCAGTGATTCCACCTACGAGCAGTACTTC. As protein: CASSDSTYEQYF.

The CDR3, as DNA: TGTGCCAGCTCACCAATCTGGGCAGGGATCAACGAGCAGTACTTC. Translating it yields CASSPIWAGINEQYF. V usage is TRBV18 and J usage is TRBJ2-7; D perhaps matches TRBD1 (5 bases). The CDR3 contains 15 residues. V lost 2 bases to trimming and J lost 5 bases, with 16 bases between them. Germline CDR1 KGHSH, CDR2 LQKENI.